The text below deals with one T cell receptor (beta chain). Its antigen remains unknown. These data come from a study of cytomegalovirus exposure and HLA in healthy donors. Study-level points and caveats: In a later analysis, TCR association rates varied by HLA locus: DRB1 most, HLA-C fewest. Across all donors, roughly uniform sequencing depth was an assumption of the presence/absence analyses.

The PCR was carried out with 60 Vbeta primers and 13 Jbeta primers. Method: immunoSEQ multiplex PCR; TCRdb's copy keeps in-frame clones and lacks some. The sample yields 90,000 to 140,000 clones, 78% seen once. The CDR3 loop spans 15 amino acids. CDR1 and CDR2 from the germline V gene are LNHDA and SQIVND (reference sequence). The V end was cut by 2 bases, the J end by 1 base, with 11 bases between. The V call is TRBV19, the J call TRBJ2-5; D gene uncertain. This sequence was found in a young man in good health and CMV-seronegative. The sample consisted of PBMCs. CDR3: CASSIRWSGQETQYF. The CDR3 region has the DNA TGTGCCAGTAGTATAAGGTGGTCAGGCCAAGAGACCCAGTACTTC.